This T cell receptor beta chain was recovered during a study of early T cells in non-severe SARS-CoV-2 infection. About the study: The chains were unpaired, and the sequenced material was bulk RNA from unsorted whole blood.

Study results and limitations: Private and CD4 specificities were missed by VDJdb matching, skewed to anti-spike CD8.

For this clonotype: Its antigen is not identified.

Separate cDNA molecules each had unique molecular identifiers attached to them. Using its own MiXCR run on the 5' RACE reads, TCRdb lists one record per CDR3 protein. The sample has approximately 81,000 distinct CDR3 sequences, about 14% seen once. This sequence was found in an adult who was a healthcare worker with PCR-confirmed SARS-CoV-2 infection or an uninfected control (not recorded which). The source material was whole blood.

In nucleotides, the CDR3 is TGTGCCGCGGGGGGCCCAAGCTATGGCTACACCTTC. Its protein is CAAGGPSYGYTF. The chain couples TRBV19 to TRBJ1-2; D is possibly TRBD1 (6 bases). Germline values: CDR1 LNHDA, CDR2 SQIVND (reference sequence). Trimming cost V 11 bases and J 4 bases, with 14 bases left between them. The CDR3 is made up of 12 amino acids. The full variable domain, its missing parts supplied by reference TRBV19 and TRBJ1-2, is DGGITQSPKYLFRKEGQNVTLSCEQNLNHDAMYWYRQDPGQGLRLIYYSQIVNDFQKGDIAEGYSVSREKKESFPLTVTSAQKNPTAFYLCAAGGPSYGYTFGSGTRLTVV.